These 19 T cell receptor beta chains were sequenced from one sample in a study of T cell changes during pregnancy in multiple sclerosis. The method was immunoSEQ multiplex PCR; TCRdb's version includes in-frame clones alone and lacks a portion of them. The table includes tens of thousands of clones, roughly 87% detected once. The input for sequencing was peripheral blood, taken in the first trimester of pregnancy. These receptors came from a female donor with multiple sclerosis, enrolled in a pregnancy study.

The rearrangement joins TRBV10-3 to TRBJ1-2, with D hard to call. V lost 5 bases and J lost 4, with 17 bases in between. This CDR3 contains 15 residues. Germline assignment: CDR1 ENHRY and CDR2 SYGVKD. In nucleotides, the CDR3 is TGTGCCATCAGTACGGGGAGCTCGGCAAGCTATGGCTACACCTTC. Translated, it gives CAISTGSSASYGYTF.

V is TRBV6-1 and J is TRBJ1-3; D unresolved. V lost 6 bases to trimming and J lost 0 bases, with 6 bases between them. CDR1 MNHNS and CDR2 SASEGT come from the germline V gene. The CDR3 extends over 13 amino acids. The CDR3 protein is CASSSSSGNTIYF. The DNA of the CDR3 is TGTGCCAGCAGCAGTTCCTCTGGAAACACCATATATTTT.

V is TRBV25-1 and J is TRBJ1-2; 8 bases match TRBD1. The CDR3 covers 15 residues. CDR1 is MGHDK and CDR2 is SYGVNS in the germline V gene. V lost 3 bases to trimming and J lost 4 bases; unmatched junction nucleotides: 7. The CDR3 DNA is TGTGCCAGCAGTGACCCCCCGGGACAGGTCTATGGCTACACCTTC. It codes for CASSDPPGQVYGYTF.

This chain links TRBV5-1 with TRBJ2-3; D is possibly TRBD1 (5 bases). Per germline, CDR1 SGHRS and CDR2 YFSETQ. Trimming left V 6 bases short and J 2 bases short, with 10 bases between. This CDR3 is built from 13 residues. As DNA, the CDR3 is TGCGCCAGCACCAGGACACTCACAGATACGCAGTATTTT. Translated: CASTRTLTDTQYF.

The chain joins TRBV6-5 to TRBJ2-5; a possible D gene is TRBD2 (5 bases). Germline CDR1 is MNHEY and CDR2 is SVGAGI. Deletions cut 3 bases from V and 5 bases from J, with 10 bases between. The CDR3 length is 13 residues. The CDR3 loop is CASSYYGEETQYF. For the CDR3, the DNA is TGTGCCAGCAGTTATTATGGGGAGGAGACCCAGTACTTC.

V gene TRBV13 combines with J gene TRBJ2-7; 8 bases line up with TRBD1. This CDR3 is 17 amino acids long. Germline V gene lookup returns CDR1 PRHDT and CDR2 FYEKMQ (reference sequence). V lost 1 base to trimming and J lost 9 bases; unmatched junction nucleotides: 17. The CDR3, as DNA: TGTGCCAGCAGCTTAGCGACAGGGGCTAATCTCCCCGCGCCGCAGTACTTC. The encoded protein is CASSLATGANLPAPQYF.

This chain joins TRBV4-2 and TRBJ2-5; TRBD2 agrees at 7 bases. Germline V gives CDR1 LGHNA, CDR2 YNFKEQ. The CDR3 spans 15 residues. Trimming took 5 bases from V and 5 from J; bases not matched to a gene: 11. CDR3 loop: CASSVGGYGFETQYF. The CDR3, as DNA: TGTGCCAGCAGCGTGGGGGGGTACGGGTTTGAGACCCAGTACTTC.

The V and J genes are TRBV28 and TRBJ1-5; D call uncertain. This CDR3 has 15 amino acids. Germline-derived CDR1 and CDR2 are MDHEN and SYDVKM. V was clipped by 6 bases and J by 5 bases, with 17 bases between them. The CDR3 loop reads CASSRHGGPHQPQHF. CDR3 coding DNA: TGTGCCAGCAGCAGACACGGAGGGCCCCATCAGCCCCAGCATTTT.

The genes are TRBV18 and TRBJ2-6; D unresolved. Germline values: CDR1 KGHSH, CDR2 LQKENI. CDR3 size: 16 residues. Trimming shortened V by 4 bases and J by 0 bases, and 10 bases separated the two germline ends. The CDR3 is CASSRWSGSGANVLTF. The CDR3, as DNA: TGTGCCAGCTCACGATGGTCAGGCTCTGGGGCCAACGTCCTGACTTTC.

The J gene is TRBJ2-5, the V gene TRBV4-3, with 10 nucleotides matching TRBD1. The J segment lost 0 bases and the V segment lost 0 bases, leaving 7 bases of the junction unmatched. CDR3 length equals 18 residues. From germline, CDR1 is LGHNA and CDR2 YSLEER. Here the CDR3 DNA reads TGCGCCAGCAGCCAAGATTGGACAGGGGGAGGGAACCAAGAGACCCAGTACTTC. It translates to CASSQDWTGGGNQETQYF.

The sample holds one count of this clone. V is TRBV10-2 and J is TRBJ1-1, with TRBD1 identical over 8 bases. V was pared by 6 bases and J by 5 bases, with 11 bases of the junction left unmatched. CDR1 and CDR2 (germline): WSHSY, SAAADI. The CDR3 spans 15 residues. CDR3 loop: CASRGNGQGGTEAFF. The CDR3 DNA reads TGCGCCAGCAGGGGGAACGGACAGGGAGGGACTGAAGCTTTCTTT.

V and J are TRBV29-1 and TRBJ2-7; possibly TRBD2 for D (6 bases). The length of the CDR3 is 12 residues. Germline loops: CDR1 SQVTM, CDR2 ANQGSEA. V was clipped by 6 bases and J by 4 bases, with 13 bases between them. The CDR3 reads CSVQPGGYEQYF. The CDR3 coding sequence is TGCAGCGTCCAACCCGGGGGTTACGAGCAGTACTTC.

This chain joins TRBV5-1 and TRBJ2-2; tentative D call: TRBD1 (5 bases). The length of the CDR3 is 15 residues. Trimming left V 0 bases short and J 4 bases short, with 10 bases between. Germline assignment: CDR1 SGHRS and CDR2 YFSETQ. In nucleotides, the CDR3 is TGCGCCAGCAGCTTGGCAGGGTATGGCACCGGGGAGCTGTTTTTT. Its protein product is CASSLAGYGTGELFF.

This chain joins TRBV9 and TRBJ2-1, with D perhaps matching TRBD1 (5 bases). The germline CDR1 and CDR2 sequences are SGDLS and YYNGEE. This CDR3 region has 13 residues. V dropped 10 bases and J dropped 4 bases, with 15 bases sitting between them. The CDR3 sequence is CAGAVDSYNEQFF. The CDR3, as DNA: TGTGCCGGGGCGGTAGACTCGTACAATGAGCAGTTCTTC.

This clone was seen only once. The V gene is TRBV2, the J gene TRBJ2-2; no clear D gene. The CDR3 totals 16 residues. The ends were cut back, 6 bases at V and 6 bases at J, with 20 bases in the middle. Germline CDR1 is SNHLY and CDR2 is FYNNEI. The CDR3 is CASRRQGLVRAGELFF. CDR3 nucleotides: TGTGCCAGCAGAAGACAAGGTCTGGTTAGAGCCGGGGAGCTGTTTTTT.

This chain uses TRBV5-1 with TRBJ2-7; no firm D call. Trimming shortened V by 1 base and J by 1 base, and 12 bases separated the two germline ends. Germline V gives CDR1 SGHRS, CDR2 YFSETQ. The CDR3 extends over 15 amino acids. CDR3: CASSLLFLSSYEQYF. CDR3 DNA sequence: TGCGCCAGCAGCTTGTTATTCTTGAGTTCCTACGAGCAGTACTTC.

The V call is TRBV29-1, the J call TRBJ1-4; 11 positions agree with TRBD1. V shed 6 bases, J shed 8 bases, and the junction held 5 bases outside the gene matches. Germline V lookup: CDR1 SQVTM, CDR2 ANQGSEA. The CDR3 sequence is 13 residues long. CDR3 region: CSVRGQGGEKLFF. The CDR3 bases are TGCAGCGTAAGGGGACAGGGGGGCGAAAAACTGTTTTTT.

The chain has TRBV5-4 and TRBJ1-2; TRBD1 matches 8 bases. Trimming at V came to 3 bases and at J to 6 bases, leaving 7 bases not matched to a gene. Germline CDR1 is SGHNT and CDR2 is YYREEE (reference sequence). The CDR3 has 14 residues. CDR3 sequence: CASSSGQGGDGYTF. The CDR3 DNA sequence: TGTGCCAGCAGCTCCGGACAGGGAGGAGATGGCTACACCTTC.

This clone was picked up one time. The genes are TRBV6-6 and TRBJ2-7, with 8 bases that match TRBD1. CDR1 is MNHNY, CDR2 SVGAGI, per germline (reference sequence). Germline trimming cut 6 bases from V and 5 bases from J; bases unmatched to any gene: 9. CDR3 size: 14 residues. The CDR3 coding sequence is TGTGCCAGCAGGTGGACAGGGCAAGGGCACGAGCAGTACTTC. Translation: CASRWTGQGHEQYF.